A selection of T cell receptor beta chains follows, all from one sample in a study of neurological immune-mediated disorders. TCRdb re-derived calls from the 5' RACE reads in MiXCR, one entry per CDR3 protein. The table includes approximately 15,000 distinct CDR3 sequences, about 13% detected once. Source material: CD8+ T cells from blood. These receptors were collected from a female donor with HTLV-1-associated myelopathy (HAM/TSP). The CDR3 runs from the conserved cysteine through the conserved F or W. D genes are given only for firm matches. Part of the rows lack a size; the others show once, few, many or a class for expanded clones.

D gene	clone size	J gene	V gene	CDR3 length	CDR3 protein	CDR3 DNA
NA	many	TRBJ1-2	TRBV10-3	14	CAISLTPPQDGYTF	TGTGCCATCAGTCTAACACCTCCCCAGGATGGCTACACCTTC
NA	few	TRBJ2-1	TRBV5-1	13	CASSLTPYNEQFF	TGCGCCAGCAGCTTAACTCCCTACAATGAGCAGTTCTTC
NA	NA	TRBJ1-2	TRBV11-2	14	CASSLGYGGYCYTF	TGTGCCAGCAGCTTGGGGTACGGGGGATATTGCTACACCTTC
NA	many	TRBJ2-2	TRBV12-3/TRBV12-4	13	CASFTSNPGELFF	TGTGCCAGTTTTACTTCCAATCCCGGGGAGCTGTTTTTT
NA	many	TRBJ1-2	TRBV5-6	15	CASSLTGGLGYGYTF	TGTGCCAGCAGCCTAACTGGCGGACTAGGCTATGGCTACACCTTC
NA	many	TRBJ2-7	TRBV6-5	14	CASSWGLGGYEQYF	TGTGCCAGCAGTTGGGGACTTGGCGGCTACGAGCAGTACTTC
TRBD2	many	TRBJ2-7	TRBV7-2	20	CASSLAFLGTSGRAGYEQYF	TGTGCCAGCAGCTTAGCCTTCCTGGGGACTAGCGGGAGGGCCGGTTACGAGCAGTACTTC
NA	many	TRBJ1-1	TRBV4-1	14	CASSPTVGTGEAFF	TGCGCCAGCAGCCCCACAGTGGGGACGGGTGAAGCTTTCTTT
TRBD1	many	TRBJ2-7	TRBV27	14	CASSVGQGSYEQYF	TGTGCCAGCAGTGTAGGACAGGGAAGCTACGAGCAGTACTTC
NA	many	TRBJ2-5	TRBV28	17	CASSLLRETGYQETQYF	TGTGCCAGCAGTTTGTTAAGGGAAACAGGATACCAAGAGACCCAGTACTTC
NA	many	TRBJ1-1	TRBV11-3	15	CASSLVQGMNTEAFF	TGTGCCAGCAGCTTGGTTCAGGGCATGAACACTGAAGCTTTCTTT
TRBD2	many	TRBJ2-2	TRBV12-3/TRBV12-4	16	CASSGTSGGTLGELFF	TGTGCCAGCAGCGGGACTAGCGGGGGGACGCTCGGGGAGCTGTTTTTT
NA	many	TRBJ1-6	TRBV27	13	CASGDRPYSPLHF	TGTGCCAGCGGAGACAGGCCTTATTCACCCCTCCACTTT
TRBD2	many	TRBJ2-7	TRBV9	16	CASSPSWTSGPLEQYF	TGTGCCAGCAGCCCTTCCTGGACTAGCGGGCCCCTCGAGCAGTACTTC
NA	many	TRBJ2-5	TRBV7-8	14	CASSLERGRETQYF	TGTGCCAGCAGCTTAGAACGGGGCCGGGAGACCCAGTACTTC
NA	hyperexpanded	TRBJ1-3	TRBV5-1	14	CASDGSPSGNTIYF	TGCGCCAGCGACGGATCACCCTCTGGAAACACCATATATTTT
NA	many	TRBJ2-1	TRBV6-2/TRBV6-3	13	CASSLAAYNEQFF	TGTGCCAGCAGCTTGGCCGCCTACAATGAGCAGTTCTTC
TRBD1	NA	TRBJ2-5	TRBV15	13	CATGQGYQETQYF	TGTGCCACGGGACAGGGGTATCAAGAGACCCAGTACTTC
NA	NA	TRBJ2-7	TRBV10-3	12	CARPPDSYEQYF	TGTGCCAGACCTCCGGACAGTTACGAGCAGTACTTC
NA	many	TRBJ2-5	TRBV12-3/TRBV12-4	14	CASSLEHGQETQYF	TGTGCCAGCAGTTTAGAACACGGCCAAGAGACCCAGTACTTC